What follows are 22 T cell receptor beta chains derived from one specimen sequenced in a study of blood T cell repertoires in COVID-19. TCRdb's table, derived via immunoSEQ multiplex PCR, lists solely in-frame clones and lacks some. The repertoire includes 90,000 to 140,000 clones, 85% of them detected once, and 4.1% sits in the top ten. The sequenced sample was peripheral blood. The receptor source for this set is a man aged 50 or older with acute or convalescent COVID-19.

This clone occurred once. Within the sample, other DNA sequences also encode this same CDR3. The genes are TRBV5-1 and TRBJ2-7; tentative D call: TRBD1 (6 bases). Trimming cost V 2 bases and J 3 bases, with 6 bases left between them. Germline loops: CDR1 SGHRS, CDR2 YFSETQ. The CDR3 has 12 amino acids. CDR3 sequence reads: CASSLQGYEQYF. The CDR3 DNA is TGCGCCAGCAGCTTACAGGGCTACGAGCAGTACTTC.

This sequence joins TRBV6-5 and TRBJ2-7, with D perhaps TRBD1 (6 bases). CDR3 length equals 14 residues. V was cut by 5 bases and J by 2 bases, with 13 bases left in between. Germline CDR1 MNHEY, CDR2 SVGAGI. CDR3 region: CASSPEGHPYEQYF. Here the CDR3 DNA reads TGTGCCAGCAGTCCCGAGGGACATCCCTACGAGCAGTACTTC.

The chain employs TRBV5-1 and TRBJ2-5; 12 bases agree with TRBD2. CDR1 is SGHRS, CDR2 YFSETQ, per germline. Trimming cost V 5 bases and J 4 bases; bases outside gene matches: 6. CDR3 size: 15 residues. CDR3 in amino acids: CASRSSGRAGETQYF. The CDR3 nucleotides are TGCGCCAGCAGGTCTAGCGGGAGGGCCGGAGAGACCCAGTACTTC.

The chain employs TRBV3-1 (or the pseudogene TRBV3-2) and TRBJ2-1; TRBD2 matches 11 bases. J lost 7 bases, V lost 3 bases, and 5 bases had no gene match. This CDR3 spans 15 amino acids. Germline V gene sequence: CDR1 LGHDT, CDR2 YNNKEL (reference sequence). CDR3 nucleotide sequence: TGTGCCAGCAGCCAGACCGGGACTAGCGGTAATGAGCAGTTCTTC. Amino acids: CASSQTGTSGNEQFF.

The chain joins TRBV7-3 to TRBJ2-2; no firm D call. Germline CDR1 SGHTA, CDR2 FQGTGA. This CDR3 contains 9 residues. Deletions cut 11 bases from V and 8 bases from J, with 6 bases between. As DNA, the CDR3 is TGTGCCGCTCGGGGGGAGCTGTTTTTT. Its translation is CAARGELFF.

The chain has TRBV5-5 and TRBJ1-5, with D possibly being TRBD1 (6 bases). Looked up from germline, CDR1 is SGHKS and CDR2 is YYEKEE (reference sequence). This CDR3 is 15 amino acids long. V was shortened by 4 bases and J by 3 bases, with 14 bases between the two germline ends. The CDR3 sequence is CASSPRGGPNQPQHF. As DNA, the CDR3 is TGTGCCAGCAGCCCCCGGGGGGGGCCCAATCAGCCCCAGCATTTT.

This CDR3 reads CASSITGGNEQFF. In DNA form, the CDR3 reads TGTGCCAGCAGCATTACAGGGGGCAATGAGCAGTTCTTC. This chain uses TRBV7-3 with TRBJ2-1; 8 bases match TRBD1. The trim removed 5 bases at V and 6 bases at J, leaving 3 bases unmatched. There are 13 residues in the CDR3. CDR1 is SGHTA and CDR2 is FQGTGA in the germline V gene.

This clone was seen a single time. The rearrangement joins TRBV9 to TRBJ2-5; the D gene is possibly TRBD1 (5 bases). Germline loops: CDR1 SGDLS, CDR2 YYNGEE. The CDR3 loop spans 12 amino acids. Between the trimmed V and J ends, which lost 1 base and 5 bases, there was a span of 6 bases. The CDR3 is CASSVQGETQYF. In nucleotides, the CDR3 is TGTGCCAGCAGCGTACAGGGTGAGACCCAGTACTTC.

This clone has only one observation. The CDR3 coding sequence is TGTGCCAGCAGTTACCCGACGGAGGGAGGTGAAAAACTGTTTTTT. This sequence encodes CASSYPTEGGEKLFF. This chain connects TRBV6-5 to TRBJ1-4; D remains unclear. The V end was cut by 2 bases, the J end by 7 bases, with 14 bases between. This CDR3 comprises 15 residues. Germline CDR1 is MNHEY and CDR2 is SVGAGI.

The CDR3 is CASSFFAEGYEQYF. CDR3 coding DNA: TGTGCCAGCAGCTTTTTCGCGGAGGGGTACGAGCAGTACTTC. The chain has TRBV7-9 and TRBJ2-7; D is perhaps TRBD2 (6 bases). The CDR3 consists of 14 residues. Per germline, CDR1 SEHNR and CDR2 FQNEAQ (reference sequence). V lost 3 bases and J 4 bases, leaving 13 bases between the germline ends.

CDR3 sequence: CASSPRVRDRVPGGTDTQYF. The CDR3, as DNA: TGTGCCAGCTCACCAAGAGTCCGCGACAGGGTCCCCGGGGGCACAGATACGCAGTATTTT. The V call is TRBV18, the J call TRBJ2-3; 7 positions agree with TRBD1. V was clipped by 2 bases and J by 1 base; unmatched bases: 18. The CDR3 sequence is 20 residues long. Per the germline V gene, CDR1 is KGHSH and CDR2 is LQKENI.

This chain uses TRBV18 with TRBJ2-3; perhaps TRBD2 as D (5 bases). CDR1 KGHSH and CDR2 LQKENI come from the germline V gene. The V gene lost 4 bases and the J gene lost 0 bases, with 14 bases spanning the gap. This CDR3 spans 16 amino acids. The DNA of the CDR3 is TGTGCCAGCTCACGGACTGCGCTCGGTAGCACAGATACGCAGTATTTT. This encodes CASSRTALGSTDTQYF.

This chain uses TRBV19 with TRBJ2-3, with D possibly matching TRBD1 (5 bases). Germline values: CDR1 LNHDA, CDR2 SQIVND (reference sequence). This CDR3 comprises 15 residues. Trimming removed 7 bases from V and 4 bases from J, with 18 bases in between. The CDR3 loop is CASTTGSLTADTQYF. The CDR3 nucleotides read TGTGCCAGTACCACCGGCTCCCTGACAGCAGATACGCAGTATTTT.

The chain links TRBV19 to TRBJ2-5; no reliable D call. Trimming took off 6 bases at V and 0 bases at J, with 14 bases between the two ends. In germline, CDR1 is LNHDA, CDR2 SQIVND (reference sequence). CDR3 length: 15 amino acids. The CDR3 reads CASSPSVTHQETQYF. The CDR3 nucleotides are TGTGCCAGTAGCCCCTCGGTCACCCACCAAGAGACCCAGTACTTC.

This chain joins TRBV3-1 (or the pseudogene TRBV3-2) and TRBJ1-2; 10 nucleotides agree with TRBD1. Per germline, CDR1 LGHDT and CDR2 YNNKEL (reference sequence). The CDR3 is made up of 16 amino acids. The V and J ends lost 4 bases and 5 bases, in that order; junction bases with no gene match: 10. Written as DNA, the CDR3 is TGTGCCAGCAGCCTCACATCCGGGACAGGGGAATATGGCTACACCTTC. Encoded protein: CASSLTSGTGEYGYTF.

The rearrangement uses TRBV10-3 and TRBJ1-4; 9 nucleotides agree with TRBD1. J lost 3 bases, V lost 4 bases, and 3 bases had no gene match. The CDR3 covers 15 residues. Germline values: CDR1 ENHRY, CDR2 SYGVKD. The CDR3 bases are TGTGCCATCAGTGTCCGACAGGGGGCTAATGAAAAACTGTTTTTT. The encoded protein is CAISVRQGANEKLFF.

Here the CDR3 DNA reads TGTGCCATCAGTGAAGTGGGGGGGGATTATAATTCACCCCTCCACTTT. Amino acid sequence: CAISEVGGDYNSPLHF. The chain uses TRBV10-3 and TRBJ1-6, with D tentatively TRBD1 (5 bases). V was cut by 3 bases and J by 4 bases, with 13 bases left in between. The CDR3 has 16 residues. CDR1 and CDR2 (germline): ENHRY, SYGVKD.

This chain links TRBV7-9 with TRBJ2-5; 7 bases agree with TRBD1. The trim removed 0 bases at V and 0 bases at J, leaving 1 base unmatched. This CDR3 has 15 amino acids. Germline V lookup: CDR1 SEHNR, CDR2 FQNEAQ (reference sequence). For the CDR3, the DNA is TGTGCCAGCAGCTTAGCGGGACAGAACCAAGAGACCCAGTACTTC. Translated, it gives CASSLAGQNQETQYF.

The chain has TRBV13 and TRBJ2-3; 13 bases are shared with TRBD2. The CDR3 has 19 amino acids. V shed 5 bases and J 1 base; nucleotides not matched to a gene: 12. Germline CDR1 PRHDT, CDR2 FYEKMQ (reference sequence). The chain's CDR3 is CASSQTFMGTSGGTDTQYF. CDR3 in DNA: TGTGCCAGCAGCCAAACCTTTATGGGGACTAGCGGGGGCACAGATACGCAGTATTTT.

This chain joins TRBV18 and TRBJ2-1; TRBD2 matches 9 bases. The CDR3 contains 14 residues. V lost 3 bases, J lost 9 bases, and 6 bases stayed unmatched. Germline CDR1 is KGHSH and CDR2 is LQKENI. CDR3 coding DNA: TGTGCCAGCTCACCTGCGGGAGGGCTTAGTGAGCAGTTCTTC. This gives the protein CASSPAGGLSEQFF. The whole variable domain, filled in from reference TRBV18 and TRBJ2-1, reads NAGVMQNPRHLVRRRGQEARLRCSPMKGHSHVYWYRQLPEEGLKFMVYLQKENIIDESGMPKERFSAEFPKEGPSILRIQQVVRGDSAAYFCASSPAGGLSEQFFGPGTRLTVL.

This clone was seen only a few times. In nucleotides, the CDR3 is TGTGCCAGCAGCTCCAGGAGGAGCGGGGGGGACACAGATACGCAGTATTTT. This gives the protein CASSSRRSGGDTDTQYF. The rearrangement links TRBV13 to TRBJ2-3, with 10 bases identical to TRBD2. The germline CDR1 and CDR2 sequences are PRHDT and FYEKMQ (reference sequence). J lost 2 bases, V lost 4 bases, and 9 bases had no gene match. This CDR3 has 17 amino acids.

The chain has TRBV7-9 and TRBJ2-1; 8 bases map to TRBD1. Trimming at V came to 5 bases and at J to 5 bases, leaving 5 bases not matched to a gene. The CDR3 has 14 residues. Germline values: CDR1 SEHNR, CDR2 FQNEAQ (reference sequence). The chain's CDR3 is CASSLRGLDNEQFF. CDR3 nucleotide sequence: TGTGCCAGCAGCCTCAGGGGGCTGGACAATGAGCAGTTCTTC. The complete variable domain, with remaining parts taken from reference TRBV7-9 and TRBJ2-1, reads DTGVSQNPRHKITKRGQNVTFRCDPISEHNRLYWYRQTLGQGPEFLTYFQNEAQLEKSRLLSDRFSAERPKGSFSTLEIQRTEQGDSAMYLCASSLRGLDNEQFFGPGTRLTVL.